The entry that follows covers one TCR beta chain sequence. Germline V CDR1 and CDR2: SGHAT, FQNNGV. CDR3 length equals 17 residues. The junction had 8 bases not matched to a gene; V was cut back by 2 bases and J by 6 bases. This sample stems from a study of blood T cells in healthy people across ages. It was with a sample-barcoded 5' primer and a J-beta primer mix that a second PCR of roughly 7 to 12 cycles was run. In TCRdb, the 5' RACE reads were re-called with MiXCR into one record per CDR3 protein. The repertoire holds more than 800,000 distinct CDR3 sequences, about 28% seen once, with approximately 15% in the top ten.

The source of this sequence is a woman aged 80 or over in good health. The V call is TRBV11-2, the J call TRBJ2-2; TRBD2 matches 11 bases. Sequencing used blood. CDR3 coding DNA: TGTGCCAGCAGCTTAATGGCTAGCGGGGGGTTTGCCGGGGAGCTGTTTTTT. It yields the protein CASSLMASGGFAGELFF.